This TCR beta chain appears in the sequencing data of a study of blood T cell repertoires in COVID-19. On the study more broadly: Acute and convalescent COVID-19 samples came from the United States, Italy and Spain. T cells, B-cell-depleted T cells, or PBMCs provided the cDNA or gDNA that served as material.

The protocol was immunoSEQ multiplex PCR, while the TCRdb copy is restricted to in-frame clones and leaves out a portion. The sample lists 95,000 to 130,000 clones, around nine tenths occurring once. V lost 0 bases to trimming and J lost 1 base, with 14 bases between them. CDR3 size: 16 residues. Germline loops: CDR1 SGDLS, CDR2 YYNGEE. V and J are TRBV9 and TRBJ2-7, with D tentatively TRBD1 (6 bases). Material: peripheral blood. The receptor was isolated from a human donor with active COVID-19. The donor label of this sample is uncertain. CDR3 in DNA: TGTGCCAGCAGCGTAGGGGACAATAGTCGATCCTACGAGCAGTACTTC. It is translated as CASSVGDNSRSYEQYF.